Below, 8 T cell receptor beta chains from the same sample are listed, as sequenced in a study of blood T cell repertoires in COVID-19 (dated by TCRdb to 2019 to 2021). The library was generated by the immunoSEQ multiplex PCR assay. Here the immuneACCESS table is served through TCRdb, limited to in-frame sequences with V and J called. Missing clones are a known gap in these copies; in checked studies unresolved V genes cover under half, and the rest lacks a known reason. This sample holds around 280,000 clones; roughly 89% were observed only once. Of the sample, less than 2% falls within the top ten clones. The source material was PBMCs or T cells enriched from blood (not recorded which). The receptors were gathered from a middle-aged woman who had recovered from COVID-19.

The J gene is TRBJ1-5, the V gene TRBV19, with 11 bases identical to TRBD1. Germline lookup yields CDR1 LNHDA and CDR2 SQIVND (reference sequence). V lost 1 base to trimming and J lost 7 bases; unmatched junction nucleotides: 3. This CDR3 is built from 15 residues. The CDR3 nucleotides are TGTGCCAGTAGTATAGGGACAGGGGGCGACCAGCCCCAGCATTTT. It codes for CASSIGTGGDQPQHF. Full variable domain (missing parts from reference TRBV19 and TRBJ1-5): DGGITQSPKYLFRKEGQNVTLSCEQNLNHDAMYWYRQDPGQGLRLIYYSQIVNDFQKGDIAEGYSVSREKKESFPLTVTSAQKNPTAFYLCASSIGTGGDQPQHFGDGTRLSIL.

The gene calls are TRBV30 and TRBJ1-5; D uncertain. The CDR3 has 13 residues. Germline lookup yields CDR1 GTSNPN and CDR2 SVGIG (reference sequence). V dropped 1 base and J dropped 5 bases, with 9 bases sitting between them. Here the CDR3 reads CAWSEMGDQPQHF. CDR3 DNA: TGTGCCTGGAGTGAAATGGGAGATCAGCCCCAGCATTTT.

This clone was found once. The gene calls are TRBV28 and TRBJ1-1; tentative D call: TRBD1 (5 bases). Germline CDR1 MDHEN, CDR2 SYDVKM. Trimming removed 2 bases from V and 0 bases from J, with 19 bases in between. The CDR3 sequence is 18 residues long. Written as DNA, the CDR3 is TGTGCCAGCAGTTTAGTGGGCTTAACAGGAGACTTGAACACTGAAGCTTTCTTT. This codes for CASSLVGLTGDLNTEAFF.

This chain uses TRBV5-4 with TRBJ2-1; 7 nucleotides agree with TRBD1. V dropped 3 bases and J dropped 6; count of bases not matched to a gene: 15. CDR1 is SGHNT, CDR2 YYREEE, per germline (reference sequence). CDR3 length: 17 amino acids. The CDR3 here is CASSSDRAVSLFNEQFF. In nucleotides, the CDR3 is TGTGCCAGCAGCTCTGACAGGGCTGTATCCCTATTCAATGAGCAGTTCTTC.

This clone appeared once. The chain recombines TRBV29-1 with TRBJ2-1; 8 bases agree with TRBD1. With V trimmed by 4 bases and J by 15 bases, 14 bases remained unmatched. CDR3 length: 13 amino acids. Germline CDR1 SQVTM, CDR2 ANQGSEA. In nucleotides, the CDR3 is TGCAGCGTTGTAGGGCGGGACCCAGGGGGCTCGTTCTTC. Translated, it gives CSVVGRDPGGSFF.

This clone was counted only a few times. The chain links TRBV5-1 to TRBJ2-1, with 8 bases lining up with TRBD1. Germline CDR1 SGHRS, CDR2 YFSETQ. There are 14 residues in the CDR3. J gave up 5 bases and V 4 bases, and 5 bases lay outside the gene matches. The CDR3: CASSQGAQDNEQFF. Here the CDR3 DNA reads TGCGCCAGCAGCCAGGGGGCTCAGGACAATGAGCAGTTCTTC. Drawing the rest from reference TRBV5-1 and TRBJ2-1, the complete variable domain is KAGVTQTPRYLIKTRGQQVTLSCSPISGHRSVSWYQQTPGQGLQFLFEYFSETQRNKGNFPGRFSGRQFSNSRSEMNVSTLELGDSALYLCASSQGAQDNEQFFGPGTRLTVL.

In its sample, this clone was seen once. This chain uses TRBV19 with TRBJ2-6; possibly TRBD1 for D (6 bases). V was trimmed by 2 bases and J by 3 bases, leaving 8 bases between them. The CDR3 loop spans 15 amino acids. Germline CDR1 and CDR2: LNHDA and SQIVND (reference sequence). CDR3 in DNA: TGTGCCAGTAGTATAATAGGGGGTGGGGCCAACGTCCTGACTTTC. Protein product: CASSIIGGGANVLTF.

The chain uses TRBV19 and TRBJ1-1; D may be TRBD1 (5 bases). CDR3 length: 13 amino acids. In germline, CDR1 is LNHDA, CDR2 SQIVND (reference sequence). V shed 5 bases and J shed 2 bases, with 9 bases lying between them. The CDR3: CASSFQGNTEAFF. The CDR3 region has the DNA TGTGCCAGTAGTTTTCAGGGAAACACTGAAGCTTTCTTT.